The clone carrying this T cell receptor beta chain has just a few counts. In TCRdb, the 5' RACE reads were re-called with MiXCR into one record per CDR3 protein. This repertoire shows about 300,000 distinct CDR3 sequences, almost 4% found once; its top ten account for less than 25%. V lost 6 bases, J lost 13 bases, and 12 bases stayed unmatched. This CDR3 has 14 amino acids. In germline, CDR1 is LNHDA, CDR2 SQIVND (reference sequence). The sample is drawn from a study of T cells after yellow fever vaccination. The clonotype comes from a man in his late teens or twenties who received the YFV17D yellow fever vaccine. Sample: PBMCs, taken 5 days after the yellow fever booster vaccination. V and J are TRBV19 and TRBJ2-6, with TRBD1 matching 7 bases. In DNA, the CDR3 is TGTGCCAGTAGCCAGGGGACAGCTCTCTGGGTCCTGACTTTC. Its protein product is CASSQGTALWVLTF.